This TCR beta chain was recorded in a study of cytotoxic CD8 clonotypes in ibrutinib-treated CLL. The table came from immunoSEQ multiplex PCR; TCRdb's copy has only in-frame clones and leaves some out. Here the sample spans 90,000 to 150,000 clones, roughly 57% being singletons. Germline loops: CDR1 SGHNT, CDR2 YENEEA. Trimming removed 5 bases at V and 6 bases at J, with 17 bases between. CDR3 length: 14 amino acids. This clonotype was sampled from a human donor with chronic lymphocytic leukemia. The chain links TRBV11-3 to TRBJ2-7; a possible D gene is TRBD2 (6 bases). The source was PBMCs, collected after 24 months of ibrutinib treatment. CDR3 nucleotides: TGTGCCAGCAGCCCCGGTGTTGGGGGAGGCGAGCAGTACTTC. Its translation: CASSPGVGGGEQYF.